Following are 19 T cell receptor beta chains from one sample sequenced in a study of control samples from healthy donors and cancer patients. Repertoires were generated with immunoSEQ multiplex PCR, while TCRdb's copy carries only in-frame clones and drops some. The sample records about 120,000 clones, 93% being singletons. Sequencing input: PBMCs. The receptor set was obtained from a man aged 45 to 65 with head and neck cancer.

This chain links TRBV30 with TRBJ2-7; 8 nucleotides line up with TRBD1. CDR1 and CDR2 (germline): GTSNPN, SVGIG (reference sequence). This CDR3 comprises 12 residues. The ends lost 5 bases at V and 2 bases at J; junction bases unmatched: 2. The DNA of the CDR3 is TGTGCCTGGGGGGGACAGGCCTACGAGCAGTACTTC. Translation: CAWGGQAYEQYF. The variable domain in full, with the rest retrieved from reference TRBV30 and TRBJ2-7, is SQTIHQWPATLVQPVGSPLSLECTVEGTSNPNLYWYRQAAGRGLQLLFYSVGIGQISSEVPQNLSASRPQDRQFILSSKKLLLSDSGFYLCAWGGQAYEQYFGPGTRLTVT.

This clone turned up a few times. V usage is TRBV9 and J usage is TRBJ2-2; D unresolved. Germline V gene data show CDR1 as SGDLS and CDR2 as YYNGEE. Deletions cut 3 bases from V and 3 bases from J, with 12 bases between. This CDR3 spans 15 amino acids. The CDR3 bases are TGTGCCAGCAGCGCTTTGGGTGGGGACACCGGGGAGCTGTTTTTT. Amino acid sequence: CASSALGGDTGELFF.

The CDR3 spells CASSSSTVNTGELFF. The DNA for the CDR3 is TGTGCCAGCAGTTCCTCGACAGTGAACACCGGGGAGCTGTTTTTT. J is TRBJ2-2 and V is TRBV6-5; D may be TRBD1 (5 bases). CDR3 length: 15 amino acids. The V end was cut by 4 bases, the J end by 1 base, with 10 bases between. CDR1 is MNHEY, CDR2 SVGAGI, per germline.

The rearrangement uses TRBV18 and TRBJ2-7; maybe TRBD2 (5 bases). Germline V gene data show CDR1 as KGHSH and CDR2 as LQKENI. The CDR3 runs 11 residues. V was clipped by 4 bases and J by 6 bases, with 7 bases between them. The CDR3, as DNA: TGTGCCAGCTCACTGGCGGGCGAGCAGTACTTC. Protein sequence: CASSLAGEQYF.

This clone was seen a single time. This chain joins TRBV19 and TRBJ1-5, with D possibly TRBD1 on 5 matching bases. V lost 5 bases and J 6 bases, leaving 17 bases between the germline ends. Germline loops: CDR1 LNHDA, CDR2 SQIVND (reference sequence). CDR3 length: 15 residues. The CDR3: CASSPRGQGGQPQHF. The CDR3, as DNA: TGTGCCAGTAGTCCTCGGGGCCAGGGAGGTCAGCCCCAGCATTTT.

The V and J genes are TRBV5-4 and TRBJ1-2; TRBD1 agrees at 7 bases. The germline gives CDR1 SGHNT, CDR2 YYREEE (reference sequence). The V and J ends lost 0 bases and 2 bases, in that order; junction bases with no gene match: 7. This CDR3 region has 16 residues. Written as DNA, the CDR3 is TGTGCCAGCAGCTTGGTGGACAGGATCAAGAACTATGGCTACACCTTC. Protein: CASSLVDRIKNYGYTF.

J is TRBJ1-5 and V is TRBV30; D is uncertain. The CDR3 is 12 residues long. Trimming stripped 3 bases from V and 0 bases from J, with 3 bases between. CDR1 GTSNPN and CDR2 SVGIG come from the germline V gene (reference sequence). CDR3 sequence (DNA): TGTGCCTGGAGCCATAGCAATCAGCCCCAGCATTTT. The encoded protein is CAWSHSNQPQHF.

This clone was seen only once. The V gene is TRBV7-2, the J gene TRBJ1-1; 10 nucleotides match TRBD1. The V gene end was trimmed by 5 bases and the J gene end by 4 bases; junction bases not matched to a gene: 4. This CDR3 is built from 14 residues. Germline CDR1 reads SGHTA; CDR2 reads FQGNSA. For the CDR3, the DNA is TGTGCCAGCAGCCTGGGACAGGGGTTCACTGAAGCTTTCTTT. This translates into CASSLGQGFTEAFF.

The V gene is TRBV11-2, the J gene TRBJ2-1; possibly TRBD2 for D (6 bases). V shed 5 bases and J shed 4 bases, with 15 bases lying between them. This CDR3 is built from 15 residues. Germline V gene lookup returns CDR1 SGHAT and CDR2 FQNNGV. The CDR3 DNA is TGTGCCAGCAGCCCCACTAGCCGCGCTTACAATGAGCAGTTCTTC. It yields the protein CASSPTSRAYNEQFF.

CDR3 DNA sequence: TGCGCCAGCAGCCAAGATCCTACGGTTATGAACACTGAAGCTTTCTTT. Its translation: CASSQDPTVMNTEAFF. The chain couples TRBV4-3 to TRBJ1-1, with D unresolved. Germline V CDR1 and CDR2: LGHNA, YSLEER. V was pared by 0 bases and J by 0 bases, with 11 bases between. The CDR3 runs 16 residues.

The chain combines TRBV6-1 with TRBJ2-7, with D unclear. The CDR3 extends over 15 amino acids. Trimming cost V 5 bases and J 2 bases, with 16 bases left between them. Per germline, CDR1 MNHNS and CDR2 SASEGT. Here the CDR3 reads CASSFIGPVAYEQYF. The DNA of the CDR3 is TGTGCCAGCAGTTTTATAGGTCCAGTGGCCTACGAGCAGTACTTC.

This clone was counted a single time. The genes are TRBV6-1 and TRBJ2-1; 9 bases line up with TRBD1. CDR1 is MNHNS, CDR2 SASEGT, per germline. Trimming at V came to 2 bases and at J to 8 bases, leaving 7 bases not matched to a gene. CDR3 length: 15 amino acids. CDR3 DNA sequence: TGTGCCAGCAGTGAATGGGGACAGGGAGGCCATGAGCAGTTCTTC. It translates to CASSEWGQGGHEQFF.

The J gene is TRBJ1-2, the V gene TRBV6-5; TRBD1 matches 7 bases. Germline V gives CDR1 MNHEY, CDR2 SVGAGI. Trimming cost V 6 bases and J 4 bases; bases outside gene matches: 11. This CDR3 region has 15 residues. The CDR3 bases are TGTGCCAGCAGGCACATAATTACAGGGGCCTATGGCTACACCTTC. It encodes CASRHIITGAYGYTF.

The genes are TRBV4-3 and TRBJ2-2, with D perhaps being TRBD1 or TRBD2 (7 bases each). Trimming pared 0 bases from V and 3 bases from J, leaving 14 bases between. The CDR3 has 17 amino acids. Looked up from germline, CDR1 is LGHNA and CDR2 is YSLEER. In nucleotides, the CDR3 is TGCGCCAGCAGCCAAGAGTATCCAGGGGGGGACACCGGGGAGCTGTTTTTT. Translated, it gives CASSQEYPGGDTGELFF.

This chain connects TRBV3-1 (or the pseudogene TRBV3-2) to TRBJ1-2; D call uncertain. The germline V gene has CDR1 LGHDT and CDR2 YNNKEL (reference sequence). The CDR3 covers 15 residues. Trimming pared 2 bases from V and 6 bases from J, leaving 16 bases between. The CDR3 nucleotides are TGTGCCAGCAGCCAAATTAATGAGGCCGGTGATGGCTACACCTTC. Translated: CASSQINEAGDGYTF.

The genes are TRBV4-3 and TRBJ2-1; D is perhaps TRBD1 (5 bases). The CDR3 has 16 residues. V shed 1 base and J shed 1 base, with 11 bases lying between them. Germline values: CDR1 LGHNA, CDR2 YSLEER. The CDR3 loop reads CASSQGATESYNEQFF. Here the CDR3 DNA reads TGCGCCAGCAGCCAAGGGGCGACAGAATCCTACAATGAGCAGTTCTTC.

This clone appeared a single time. This sequence joins TRBV14 and TRBJ1-6; D unresolved. V lost 1 base and J lost 4, with 11 bases in between. The CDR3 is made up of 16 amino acids. The V gene's germline CDR1 is SGHDN and CDR2 FVKESK. In nucleotides, the CDR3 is TGTGCCAGCAGCCAAGGAGCCTGGGGTTATAATTCACCCCTCCACTTT. Translating gives CASSQGAWGYNSPLHF. The complete variable domain, with remaining parts taken from reference TRBV14 and TRBJ1-6, reads EAGVTQFPSHSVIEKGQTVTLRCDPISGHDNLYWYRRVMGKEIKFLLHFVKESKQDESGMPNNRFLAERTGGTYSTLKVQPAELEDSGVYFCASSQGAWGYNSPLHFGNGTRLTVT.

The V call is TRBV4-2, the J call TRBJ1-5; no clear D gene. Deletions cut 5 bases from V and 10 bases from J, with 21 bases between. The CDR3 has 15 residues. Germline CDR1 and CDR2: LGHNA and YNFKEQ. CDR3 bases: TGTGCCAGCAGCTCGGACCGGGTCACAAGCAGCCCCCAGCATTTT. Translating gives CASSSDRVTSSPQHF.

The chain carries TRBV5-6 and TRBJ1-2; perhaps TRBD1 as D (5 bases). CDR1 and CDR2 from the germline V gene are SGHDT and YYEEEE. V dropped 0 bases and J dropped 4 bases, with 13 bases sitting between them. The CDR3 sequence is 15 residues long. The CDR3: CASSLEDRPPYGYTF. DNA of the CDR3: TGTGCCAGCAGCTTGGAAGACAGACCTCCCTATGGCTACACCTTC.